Listed here are 28 T cell receptor beta chains from one sample, sequenced in a study of technical replicates of blood from several donors. The table came from immunoSEQ multiplex PCR; TCRdb's copy has only in-frame clones and leaves some out. Of tens of thousands of clones listed, about 87% are singletons. Source material: PBMCs. These receptors all come from a human donor in good health. Some clones in this sample may be carry-over from other donors' samples.

The chain recombines TRBV7-2 with TRBJ1-1; TRBD1 is a possible D gene (6 bases). V lost 2 bases, J lost 4 bases, and 8 bases lay in between. Germline V gene sequence: CDR1 SGHTA, CDR2 FQGNSA. The CDR3 consists of 13 residues. Here the CDR3 DNA reads TGTGCCAGCAGCTTACCAGGGGTCACTGAAGCTTTCTTT. Translating it yields CASSLPGVTEAFF.

The rearrangement joins TRBV27 to TRBJ1-2; 8 bases fit TRBD1. Trimming at V came to 2 bases and at J to 8 bases, leaving 7 bases not matched to a gene. The CDR3 consists of 14 residues. Germline V gives CDR1 MNHEY, CDR2 SMNVEV (reference sequence). The CDR3 region has the DNA TGTGCCAGCAGTTTAGACAGGGGTTCGTCCGGCTACACCTTC. Its translation is CASSLDRGSSGYTF.

The chain recombines TRBV4-3 with TRBJ2-3; 7 bases are a match to TRBD1. CDR3 size: 21 residues. From germline, CDR1 is LGHNA and CDR2 YSLEER. Germline trimming cut 0 bases from V and 2 bases from J; bases unmatched to any gene: 20. Here the CDR3 DNA reads TGCGCCAGCAGCCAAGAATGGGCAGGGGGTGGTCCCAGAAGATTCACAGATACGCAGTATTTT. As protein: CASSQEWAGGGPRRFTDTQYF.

Only a few counts were recorded for this clone. The chain uses TRBV11-2 and TRBJ1-1; 7 bases are shared with TRBD1. Germline values: CDR1 SGHAT, CDR2 FQNNGV. The CDR3 covers 14 residues. V gave up 3 bases and J gave up 2 bases; unmatched junction bases: 3. The DNA of the CDR3 is TGTGCCAGCAGCTTCGACAGGGTAAACACTGAAGCTTTCTTT. Its translation: CASSFDRVNTEAFF.

J is TRBJ2-1 and V is TRBV27, with TRBD1 matching 9 bases. The CDR3 length is 12 residues. Germline V lookup: CDR1 MNHEY, CDR2 SMNVEV (reference sequence). Unmatched junction bases numbered 6, after V lost 11 bases and J lost 7 bases. In DNA form, the CDR3 reads TGTGCCGCGGGACAGGGTTGGAATGAGCAGTTCTTC. Translation: CAAGQGWNEQFF.

The sample holds a few counts of this clone. The chain is built from TRBV10-2 and TRBJ1-1; 11 bases align to TRBD1. Germline-derived CDR1 and CDR2 are WSHSY and SAAADI. The junction had 6 bases not matched to a gene; V was cut back by 6 bases and J by 0 bases. The CDR3 has 16 residues. The CDR3 here is CASRAGTGGMNTEAFF. The CDR3 coding sequence is TGCGCCAGCAGGGCCGGGACAGGGGGTATGAACACTGAAGCTTTCTTT.

The V call is TRBV9, the J call TRBJ2-3, with 10 bases fitting TRBD1. This CDR3 has 15 amino acids. Germline values: CDR1 SGDLS, CDR2 YYNGEE. V trimming: 4 bases; J trimming: 6 bases; junction bases outside the gene matches: 8. The CDR3 reads CASSPGQGFMDTQYF. DNA of the CDR3: TGTGCCAGCAGCCCGGGACAGGGGTTCATGGATACGCAGTATTTT.

This clone turned up a few times. CDR3 in amino acids: CASSMGGDINPQHF. Written as DNA, the CDR3 is TGTGCCAGTAGTATGGGGGGGGATATCAACCCCCAGCATTTT. The chain has TRBV19 and TRBJ1-5; TRBD1 might be the D (5 bases). CDR1 is LNHDA and CDR2 is SQIVND in the germline V gene (reference sequence). V was clipped by 3 bases and J by 10 bases, with 16 bases between them. This CDR3 contains 14 residues.

This chain joins TRBV7-3 and TRBJ2-3, with D uncertain. V lost 1 base to trimming and J lost 1 base, with 3 bases between them. Germline CDR1 and CDR2: SGHTA and FQGTGA. This CDR3 spans 13 amino acids. CDR3 in DNA: TGTGCCAGCAGCTTAAGGCGCACAGATACGCAGTATTTT. Protein: CASSLRRTDTQYF.

The J gene is TRBJ1-2, the V gene TRBV7-9, with D unresolved. The germline V gene has CDR1 SEHNR and CDR2 FQNEAQ (reference sequence). V shed 2 bases and J shed 5 bases, with 6 bases lying between them. The CDR3 is 12 residues long. The CDR3 loop reads CASSLQAYGYTF. The CDR3 DNA follows: TGTGCCAGCAGCTTACAGGCTTATGGCTACACCTTC.

The chain is built from TRBV29-1 and TRBJ1-3; 7 nucleotides match TRBD1. Looked up from germline, CDR1 is SQVTM and CDR2 is ANQGSEA. This CDR3 region has 16 residues. V dropped 2 bases and J dropped 0; count of bases not matched to a gene: 7. CDR3 sequence (DNA): TGCAGCGTTGAACGACAGGGCTTACTCTCTGGAAACACCATATATTTT. This codes for CSVERQGLLSGNTIYF.

This chain's CDR3 is CASSPLAAGGTEAFF. DNA for the CDR3: TGTGCCAGCAGCCCATTAGCTGCGGGGGGCACTGAAGCTTTCTTT. This chain joins TRBV14 and TRBJ1-1, with D tentatively TRBD1 (5 bases). V was clipped by 4 bases and J by 4 bases, with 16 bases between them. There are 15 residues in the CDR3. CDR1 SGHDN and CDR2 FVKESK come from the germline V gene.

The genes are TRBV5-1 and TRBJ2-7; 9 nucleotides align to TRBD2. Per the germline V gene, CDR1 is SGHRS and CDR2 is YFSETQ. This CDR3 comprises 16 residues. V trimming: 5 bases; J trimming: 4 bases; junction bases outside the gene matches: 13. CDR3 amino acids: CASRREGRGGEYEQYF. Written as DNA, the CDR3 is TGCGCCAGCAGGCGGGAAGGGCGGGGGGGCGAGTACGAGCAGTACTTC. Drawing the rest from reference TRBV5-1 and TRBJ2-7, the complete variable domain is KAGVTQTPRYLIKTRGQQVTLSCSPISGHRSVSWYQQTPGQGLQFLFEYFSETQRNKGNFPGRFSGRQFSNSRSEMNVSTLELGDSALYLCASRREGRGGEYEQYFGPGTRLTVT.

V usage is TRBV29-1 and J usage is TRBJ2-7, with TRBD2 matching 8 bases. Trimming removed 6 bases from V and 1 base from J; junction bases left unmatched: 11. The CDR3 length is 15 residues. Germline CDR1 and CDR2: SQVTM and ANQGSEA. CDR3: CSVAGERGTSYEQYF. CDR3 coding DNA: TGCAGCGTCGCCGGAGAGCGGGGGACATCCTACGAGCAGTACTTC.

CDR3 bases: TGTGCCAGCAGCTTAAACGGGGATGGGGAAATTTACAATGAGCAGTTCTTC. Encoded protein: CASSLNGDGEIYNEQFF. This chain connects TRBV7-6 to TRBJ2-1; weak D call: TRBD2 (5 bases). The germline gives CDR1 SGHVS, CDR2 FNYEAQ. The CDR3 has 17 amino acids. Trimming removed 2 bases at V and 4 bases at J, with 18 bases between.

The V gene is TRBV4-1, the J gene TRBJ2-7; 7 bases line up with TRBD1. The CDR3 contains 15 residues. V gave up 0 bases and J gave up 3 bases; unmatched junction bases: 5. Germline lookup yields CDR1 MGHRA and CDR2 YSYEKL. The CDR3: CASSQDSGTDYEQYF. The CDR3 bases are TGCGCCAGCAGCCAAGATAGTGGGACAGACTACGAGCAGTACTTC.

The chain carries TRBV7-9 and TRBJ1-1; 7 bases match TRBD1. The CDR3 has 15 residues. The V segment lost 5 bases and the J segment 6 bases; nucleotides outside the gene matches: 12. Germline V gene sequence: CDR1 SEHNR, CDR2 FQNEAQ (reference sequence). CDR3 region: CASSQQGSGKAEAFF. The CDR3 bases are TGTGCCAGCAGCCAACAGGGGAGCGGAAAGGCTGAAGCTTTCTTT.

The chain carries TRBV11-2 and TRBJ2-5; perhaps TRBD1 as D (6 bases). The CDR3 totals 13 residues. The germline CDR1 and CDR2 sequences are SGHAT and FQNNGV. V was cut by 5 bases and J by 5 bases, with 12 bases left in between. As DNA, the CDR3 is TGTGCCAGCAGCCCCCGTAGGGGGGAGACCCAGTACTTC. The encoded protein is CASSPRRGETQYF.

The chain's CDR3 is CASSTAGSSYNEQFF. Here the CDR3 DNA reads TGTGCCAGTAGTACAGCGGGGAGCTCCTACAATGAGCAGTTCTTC. The rearrangement uses TRBV19 and TRBJ2-1; the match to TRBD2 covers 7 bases. V lost 4 bases, J lost 0 bases, and 3 bases stayed unmatched. The CDR3 is 15 amino acids. Germline CDR1 LNHDA, CDR2 SQIVND (reference sequence).

The chain links TRBV6-5 to TRBJ2-7; 8 bases are a match to TRBD1. CDR3 length: 15 amino acids. The J segment lost 3 bases and the V segment lost 7 bases, leaving 11 bases of the junction unmatched. Germline values: CDR1 MNHEY, CDR2 SVGAGI. This CDR3 is CASKQHDRGSYEQYF. DNA for the CDR3: TGTGCCAGCAAGCAACACGACAGGGGAAGCTACGAGCAGTACTTC.

V and J are TRBV15 and TRBJ1-2; D gene ambiguous. The CDR3 runs to 13 residues. The V end lost 5 bases, the J end lost 2 bases, and 9 bases lay between the germline ends. Per germline, CDR1 LNHNV and CDR2 YYDKDF (reference sequence). Here the CDR3 reads CATSSRENYGYTF. The DNA of the CDR3 is TGTGCCACCAGCTCCCGGGAGAACTATGGCTACACCTTC.

The chain uses TRBV20-1 and TRBJ1-2, with a tentative D call TRBD1 (6 bases). V was cut by 6 bases and J by 14 bases, with 19 bases left in between. There are 11 residues in the CDR3. CDR1 and CDR2 from the germline V gene are DFQATT and SNEGSKA (reference sequence). CDR3 in amino acids: CSAYDRRTLTF. In DNA, the CDR3 is TGCAGTGCCTACGACAGGAGGACGCTTACCTTC.

This rearrangement joins TRBV5-1 to TRBJ2-7; 7 nucleotides align to TRBD2. CDR1 SGHRS and CDR2 YFSETQ come from the germline V gene. The CDR3 covers 15 residues. The V segment lost 4 bases and the J segment 0 bases; nucleotides outside the gene matches: 7. The CDR3 bases are TGCGCCAGCAGCCTAGGTCTAGCGGCCTCCTACGAGCAGTACTTC. Translating it yields CASSLGLAASYEQYF.

Note on this clone: Other DNA sequences in the sample encode the same CDR3. The V gene is TRBV5-1, the J gene TRBJ2-1; the match to TRBD2 covers 9 bases. The ends lost 4 bases at V and 4 bases at J; junction bases unmatched: 3. The CDR3 runs to 14 residues. Germline CDR1 and CDR2: SGHRS and YFSETQ. The CDR3 DNA follows: TGCGCCAGCAGCAGTAGCGGGGGTTACAATGAGCAGTTCTTC. Translating it yields CASSSSGGYNEQFF.

The chain has TRBV7-2 and TRBJ1-2; 8 bases are shared with TRBD1. The CDR3 is made up of 16 amino acids. Germline CDR1 reads SGHTA; CDR2 reads FQGNSA. The V gene end was trimmed by 1 base and the J gene end by 2 bases; junction bases not matched to a gene: 6. CDR3 region: CASSLDSTGANYGYTF. In nucleotides, the CDR3 is TGTGCCAGCAGCTTAGACTCGACAGGGGCGAACTATGGCTACACCTTC.

The chain uses TRBV20-1 and TRBJ2-7; TRBD1 matches 7 bases. The CDR3 loop spans 11 amino acids. Looked up from germline, CDR1 is DFQATT and CDR2 is SNEGSKA (reference sequence). V lost 3 bases, J lost 6 bases, and 2 bases stayed unmatched. The CDR3 region has the DNA TGCAGTGCTAGTAACAGGGGCGAGCAGTACTTC. Translated: CSASNRGEQYF.

V usage is TRBV4-3 and J usage is TRBJ2-1, with TRBD1 matching 9 bases. Germline CDR1 is LGHNA and CDR2 is YSLEER. V lost 3 bases and J lost 9; bases outside the gene matches: 9. The CDR3 totals 15 residues. CDR3 region: CASSQEDRGSSEQFF. The CDR3 coding sequence is TGCGCCAGCAGCCAGGAGGACAGGGGCTCGAGTGAGCAGTTCTTC.

The chain employs TRBV5-4 and TRBJ1-1, with D uncertain. CDR1 and CDR2 from the germline V gene are SGHNT and YYREEE (reference sequence). The CDR3 consists of 15 residues. V was pared by 0 bases and J by 1 base, with 10 bases between. The CDR3 region has the DNA TGTGCCAGCAGCTTGGATGGGCTCCCGAACACTGAAGCTTTCTTT. Its translation: CASSLDGLPNTEAFF.